The sample holds a few counts of the clone carrying this TCR beta chain. CDR3 length equals 17 residues. V lost 0 bases to trimming and J lost 7 bases; unmatched junction nucleotides: 15. Germline CDR1 DFQATT, CDR2 SNEGSKA (reference sequence). This sample is drawn from a study of human T cells and chemical hapten exposure. Described time point: patch test 2, 6 weeks after DPC sensitization. Treatment reported: therapeutic diphenylcyclopropenone sensitization with weekly scalp DPC. At every patch-test visit, blood was drawn before the patch test was applied. TCRdb itself ran the RACE reads through MiXCR, one entry per CDR3 protein. The sample includes more than 85,000 distinct CDR3 sequences, roughly 9.6% of them seen just once.

The sample consisted of whole blood, taken in connection with sensitization to the hapten diphenylcyclopropenone (DPC). The chain combines TRBV20-1 with TRBJ2-1, with 7 nucleotides matching TRBD2. This clonotype originated in a middle-aged man with alopecia areata. Some clones in this sample may be carry-over from other donors' samples. This chain's CDR3 is CSARDAQGGRRGNEQFF. The CDR3 DNA sequence: TGCAGTGCTAGAGATGCCCAGGGAGGGAGAAGGGGTAATGAGCAGTTCTTC.